This section outlines one TCR beta chain sequence together with its context. Its antigen is currently unknown. V lost 0 bases to trimming and J lost 5 bases, with 11 bases between them. Germline V lookup: CDR1 KGHSH, CDR2 LQKENI. The length of the CDR3 is 15 residues. Resections took place in Japan or China from about 2014 to 2018. Premalignant or tumor cells were enriched by macro-dissection after pathologic assessment. Assay used: immunoSEQ multiplex PCR; TCRdb lists only in-frame clones, some missing. The table has 9,500 to 11,000 clones, around three quarters seen once. This sample stems from a study of immune evolution from preneoplasia to lung adenocarcinoma. Study-wide points: Top clone frequencies peaked in normal lung, apparently declining through invasive adenocarcinoma. Normal lung had highest clonality; later lesions appeared denser, more diverse.

The clonotype originates from a person between 65 and 80 years old with lung adenocarcinoma. This rearrangement joins TRBV18 to TRBJ2-4; D might be TRBD1 (6 bases). The specimen sequenced was FFPE minimally invasive lung adenocarcinoma tissue. CDR3 in DNA: TGTGCCAGCTCACCACCGTTAGACAGGCAAAACATTCAGTACTTC. The encoded protein is CASSPPLDRQNIQYF.